Following are 9 T cell receptor beta chains from one sample sequenced in a study of early T cells in non-severe SARS-CoV-2 infection. Each CDR3 protein is one row after TCRdb ran MiXCR on the 5' RACE reads. The table has tens of thousands of distinct CDR3 sequences, roughly 7% seen once; the top ten hold 8% to 9.5%. Input material: whole blood. Receptor source: an adult who was a healthcare worker with PCR-confirmed SARS-CoV-2 infection or an uninfected control (not recorded which).

In its sample, this clonotype was seen a few times. V usage is TRBV7-6 and J usage is TRBJ1-2; a weak D match, TRBD1 (5 bases). The V end was cut by 5 bases, the J end by 4 bases, with 20 bases between. CDR3 length: 16 residues. CDR1 is SGHVS, CDR2 FNYEAQ, per germline. CDR3 DNA sequence: TGTGCCAGCAGCCAACGCGACAGTCTAATCCCCTATGGCTACACCTTC. Translated: CASSQRDSLIPYGYTF.

This CDR3 is CASSPADVFGYEQYF. CDR3 sequence (DNA): TGTGCCAGCAGCCCCGCGGACGTATTTGGCTACGAGCAGTACTTC. The chain links TRBV7-9 to TRBJ2-7, with unresolved D. V was shortened by 5 bases and J by 3 bases, with 17 bases between the two germline ends. The CDR3 is 15 amino acids. The germline CDR1 and CDR2 sequences are SEHNR and FQNEAQ (reference sequence).

This clonotype was counted between two and nine times. V is TRBV4-3 and J is TRBJ2-7, with 9 bases that match TRBD1. The J segment lost 3 bases and the V segment lost 3 bases, leaving 9 bases of the junction unmatched. Germline V lookup: CDR1 LGHNA, CDR2 YSLEER. The CDR3 loop spans 16 amino acids. The CDR3 DNA follows: TGCGCCAGCAGCCATCTACCGGGACAGGGCAACTACGAGCAGTACTTC. Amino acid sequence: CASSHLPGQGNYEQYF.

This clonotype was recorded at least ten times. The chain combines TRBV3-1 with TRBJ2-7, with unresolved D. Deletions cut 2 bases from V and 6 bases from J, with 8 bases between. CDR3 size: 12 residues. The germline gives CDR1 LGHDT, CDR2 YNNKEL (reference sequence). In nucleotides, the CDR3 is TGTGCCAGCAGCCAACTGAATCTCGAGCAGTACTTC. Its protein product is CASSQLNLEQYF.

This clonotype occurred many times. V and J are TRBV4-3 and TRBJ1-5; TRBD1 is a possible D gene (6 bases). Germline CDR1 and CDR2: LGHNA and YSLEER. CDR3 length: 15 amino acids. Trimming cost V 3 bases and J 0 bases, with 9 bases left between them. In DNA form, the CDR3 reads TGCGCCAGCAGCCAGTGGACAGATAGCAATCAGCCCCAGCATTTT. Translating gives CASSQWTDSNQPQHF.

This clonotype occurred a few times. The chain joins TRBV29-1 to TRBJ2-3; 8 positions match TRBD2. Germline V gene sequence: CDR1 SQVTM, CDR2 ANQGSEA. V was clipped by 2 bases and J by 3 bases; unmatched bases: 7. The CDR3 is 15 amino acids. CDR3 nucleotides: TGCAGCGTTGAACCAGCGGGGGACGGGACAGATACGCAGTATTTT. Translated: CSVEPAGDGTDTQYF.

The chain carries TRBV5-4 and TRBJ2-5; a possible D gene is TRBD2 (6 bases). The V gene's germline CDR1 is SGHNT and CDR2 YYREEE (reference sequence). This CDR3 has 14 amino acids. The V gene lost 3 bases and the J gene lost 2 bases, with 11 bases spanning the gap. The CDR3 DNA reads TGTGCCAGCAGCTACTCCGGGACTCAAGAGACCCAGTACTTC. As protein: CASSYSGTQETQYF.

The chain carries TRBV7-2 and TRBJ2-3; D is unresolved. Germline V gene sequence: CDR1 SGHTA, CDR2 FQGNSA. CDR3 length: 14 amino acids. V was cut by 1 base and J by 3 bases, with 8 bases left in between. CDR3 in amino acids: CASSLGLDTDTQYF. CDR3 sequence (DNA): TGTGCCAGCAGCTTAGGACTGGATACAGATACGCAGTATTTT.

J is TRBJ2-7 and V is TRBV18; D possibly uses TRBD1 or TRBD2 (6 bases each). This CDR3 is built from 14 residues. The V and J ends lost 2 bases and 5 bases respectively, with 13 bases between them. Germline V lookup: CDR1 KGHSH, CDR2 LQKENI. The CDR3 DNA is TGTGCCAGCTCACCATCCGGGGGCGAGCACGAGCAGTACTTC. Its translation is CASSPSGGEHEQYF.